The 22 T cell receptor beta chains listed next were all sequenced from one sample in a study of blood T cell repertoires in COVID-19. Sequenced by immunoSEQ multiplex PCR; TCRdb stores in-frame clones only, minus some. The table records around 390,000 clones, more than 75% of them present only once. The sample comprised PBMCs or T cells enriched from blood (not recorded which). The receptor source for this set is a woman between 50 and 59 years old who had recovered from COVID-19.

The chain is built from TRBV7-2 and TRBJ2-5; 9 nucleotides align to TRBD1. CDR1 SGHTA and CDR2 FQGNSA come from the germline V gene. J gave up 2 bases and V 5 bases, and 3 bases lay outside the gene matches. This CDR3 is 14 amino acids long. CDR3 sequence: CASSVDRGQETQYF. CDR3 DNA sequence: TGTGCCAGCAGCGTGGACAGGGGACAAGAGACCCAGTACTTC.

The chain employs TRBV3-1 (or the pseudogene TRBV3-2) and TRBJ2-1, with 12 bases matching TRBD2. Looked up from germline, CDR1 is LGHDT and CDR2 is YNNKEL (reference sequence). V shed 6 bases, J shed 8 bases, and the junction held 8 bases outside the gene matches. CDR3 length: 15 residues. The CDR3 DNA follows: TGTGCCAGCAGGTCGGCTAGCGGGGGGGCATATGAGCAGTTCTTC. Translating gives CASRSASGGAYEQFF.

V is TRBV6-2 or TRBV6-3 and J is TRBJ2-1, with 13 bases that match TRBD2. Germline CDR1 MNHEY, CDR2 SVGEGT. CDR3 length equals 14 residues. V lost 5 bases to trimming and J lost 9 bases; unmatched junction nucleotides: 4. The CDR3 DNA reads as TGTGCCAGCAGTCGACTAGCGGGGGGAGGTGAGCAGTTCTTC. This gives the protein CASSRLAGGGEQFF.

The chain carries TRBV14 and TRBJ2-3; TRBD2 matches 13 bases. The CDR3 contains 20 residues. From germline, CDR1 is SGHDN and CDR2 FVKESK. With 4 bases clipped from V and 1 base from J, the junction kept 14 bases outside the gene matches. The CDR3 protein is CASSRTSRGLAGDGTDTQYF. The CDR3 DNA reads TGTGCCAGCAGCCGCACTAGCCGCGGACTAGCGGGGGATGGCACAGATACGCAGTATTTT.

CDR3 loop: CASSELGQGVRTNTEAFF. The CDR3 coding sequence is TGTGCCAGCAGTGAACTCGGACAGGGGGTCCGCACGAACACTGAAGCTTTCTTT. V is TRBV25-1 and J is TRBJ1-1, with TRBD1 matching over 10 bases. J gave up 1 base and V 2 bases, and 10 bases lay outside the gene matches. This CDR3 is built from 18 residues. Germline loops: CDR1 MGHDK, CDR2 SYGVNS.

The gene calls are TRBV3-1 (or the pseudogene TRBV3-2) and TRBJ2-5, with D perhaps matching TRBD2 (6 bases). Germline CDR1 is LGHDT and CDR2 is YNNKEL (reference sequence). V was trimmed by 2 bases and J by 5 bases, leaving 12 bases between them. CDR3 length equals 14 residues. As DNA, the CDR3 is TGTGCCAGCAGCCAACAACCTAGCGCCGAGACCCAGTACTTC. It translates to CASSQQPSAETQYF.

V usage is TRBV2 and J usage is TRBJ2-7, with 7 bases matching TRBD1. CDR3 size: 13 residues. The germline CDR1 and CDR2 sequences are SNHLY and FYNNEI. The trim removed 4 bases at V and 5 bases at J, leaving 5 bases unmatched. The CDR3 protein is CASSAGTEHEQYF. In DNA form, the CDR3 reads TGTGCCAGCAGTGCCGGGACAGAACACGAGCAGTACTTC.

In the case of this clone: The identical CDR3 is also encoded by other nucleotide sequences in the sample. The genes are TRBV10-3 and TRBJ2-3; D is unresolved. Germline CDR1 is ENHRY and CDR2 is SYGVKD. The CDR3 contains 15 residues. Trimming cost V 0 bases and J 0 bases, with 7 bases left between them. The CDR3 sequence: CAISESGASTDTQYF. As DNA, the CDR3 is TGTGCCATCAGTGAGTCAGGAGCTAGCACAGATACGCAGTATTTT.

This clone was recorded only once. The chain employs TRBV2 and TRBJ1-1; D not certain. This CDR3 spans 10 amino acids. The germline CDR1 and CDR2 sequences are SNHLY and FYNNEI. V lost 4 bases and J 11 bases, leaving 8 bases between the germline ends. The DNA of the CDR3 is TGTGCCAGCAGTGTAGAGGCGGCTTTCTTT. It specifies CASSVEAAFF.

The rearrangement joins TRBV27 to TRBJ1-1; D is perhaps TRBD1 (6 bases). CDR3 size: 10 residues. V was cut by 8 bases and J by 10 bases, with 11 bases left in between. CDR1 and CDR2 (germline): MNHEY, SMNVEV (reference sequence). CDR3 nucleotides: TGTGCCAGCCCCGGGGGGCCAGCTTTCTTT. Protein product: CASPGGPAFF.

The V call is TRBV5-4, the J call TRBJ1-1, with D possibly matching TRBD1 (6 bases). Germline-derived CDR1 and CDR2 are SGHNT and YYREEE (reference sequence). The CDR3 loop spans 14 amino acids. V lost 4 bases to trimming and J lost 7 bases, with 17 bases between them. DNA for the CDR3: TGTGCCAGCAGCGGGAGTGGGGGGGGCGGTGAAGCTTTCTTT. The encoded protein is CASSGSGGGGEAFF.

J is TRBJ1-6 and V is TRBV7-2; 8 bases line up with TRBD1. The CDR3 has 16 amino acids. The ends lost 6 bases at V and 7 bases at J; junction bases unmatched: 11. CDR1 is SGHTA, CDR2 FQGNSA, per germline. Written as DNA, the CDR3 is TGTGCCAGCAGGATAGGACAGGGCAGGGGGAATTCACCCCTCCACTTT. It encodes CASRIGQGRGNSPLHF.

The chain employs TRBV27 and TRBJ2-2, with 8 bases fitting TRBD2. CDR1 is MNHEY, CDR2 SMNVEV, per germline (reference sequence). This CDR3 comprises 14 residues. V lost 5 bases, J lost 3 bases, and 2 bases stayed unmatched. Here the CDR3 DNA reads TGTGCCAGCAGTACTAGCGGATACACCGGGGAGCTGTTTTTT. Translation gives CASSTSGYTGELFF.

This clone was counted once. In DNA, the CDR3 is TGCGCCAGCAGCCAAGAAGGTCAGGGGGGATTATCCTATGGCTACACCTTC. This codes for CASSQEGQGGLSYGYTF. This chain uses TRBV4-3 with TRBJ1-2, with 7 bases aligning to TRBD1. This CDR3 spans 17 amino acids. Germline CDR1 reads LGHNA; CDR2 reads YSLEER. V gave up 0 bases and J gave up 4 bases; unmatched junction bases: 11.

The chain carries TRBV7-2 and TRBJ2-3, with TRBD2 identical over 9 bases. From germline, CDR1 is SGHTA and CDR2 FQGNSA. Trimming took 7 bases from V and 5 from J; bases not matched to a gene: 19. This CDR3 has 18 residues. CDR3 amino acids: CASIEGVYRAGGLDTQYF. The CDR3 DNA sequence: TGTGCCAGCATCGAAGGGGTGTATCGAGCGGGGGGCCTAGATACGCAGTATTTT.

This rearrangement joins TRBV10-2 to TRBJ2-6; D not resolved. V was shortened by 4 bases and J by 0 bases, with 10 bases between the two germline ends. The germline V gene encodes CDR1 WSHSY and CDR2 SAAADI. This CDR3 has 16 amino acids. The CDR3 DNA follows: TGCGCCAGCAGTGGAGGTGGTGGCTCTGGGGCCAACGTCCTGACTTTC. Translation gives CASSGGGGSGANVLTF.

A single count supports this clone. This chain links TRBV18 with TRBJ1-2; D not resolved. The CDR3 length is 15 residues. Trimming took 4 bases from V and 5 from J, leaving 17 bases between them. Germline V gives CDR1 KGHSH, CDR2 LQKENI. This CDR3 reads CASSRRRADDYGYTF. The DNA for the CDR3 is TGTGCCAGCTCACGAAGGAGAGCCGACGATTATGGCTACACCTTC.

The chain uses TRBV30 and TRBJ2-7; 9 nucleotides match TRBD2. Germline-derived CDR1 and CDR2 are GTSNPN and SVGIG (reference sequence). Unmatched junction bases numbered 16, after V lost 2 bases and J lost 8 bases. The CDR3 length is 16 residues. The CDR3 coding sequence is TGTGCCTGGAGTCCGAGCGGGGGGCCGACAACGTATAAGCAGTACTTC. Translation gives CAWSPSGGPTTYKQYF.

In this sample, this clone turned up once. The chain links TRBV6-5 to TRBJ1-2; 9 bases fit TRBD1. Germline loops: CDR1 MNHEY, CDR2 SVGAGI. The CDR3 covers 15 residues. The V and J ends lost 6 bases and 1 base, in that order; junction bases with no gene match: 6. The CDR3 DNA reads TGTGCCAGCAGAGACCCGACAGGGGGTAACTATGGCTACACCTTC. This sequence encodes CASRDPTGGNYGYTF.

The chain couples TRBV2 to TRBJ1-2; 8 bases match TRBD1. This CDR3 is 16 amino acids long. Trimming cost V 5 bases and J 0 bases; bases outside gene matches: 8. Germline V CDR1 and CDR2: SNHLY, FYNNEI. The CDR3 loop is CASSQGRTGTNYGYTF. The CDR3 bases are TGTGCCAGCAGTCAAGGACGGACAGGGACTAACTATGGCTACACCTTC. Together with reference TRBV2 and TRBJ1-2, the CDR3 gives the full variable domain: EPEVTQTPSHQVTQMGQEVILRCVPISNHLYFYWYRQILGQKVEFLVSFYNNEISEKSEIFDDQFSVERPDGSNFTLKIRSTKLEDSAMYFCASSQGRTGTNYGYTFGSGTRLTVV.

The rearrangement joins TRBV30 to TRBJ1-2; 7 positions match TRBD1. CDR3 length equals 13 residues. V dropped 4 bases and J dropped 0; count of bases not matched to a gene: 2. The V gene's germline CDR1 is GTSNPN and CDR2 SVGIG (reference sequence). The CDR3 sequence is CAWTGQTNYGYTF. CDR3 nucleotide sequence: TGTGCCTGGACGGGACAGACTAACTATGGCTACACCTTC.

The chain is built from TRBV6-5 and TRBJ2-5, with 8 bases aligning to TRBD2. The CDR3 covers 13 residues. The V segment lost 4 bases and the J segment 12 bases; nucleotides outside the gene matches: 10. The germline CDR1 and CDR2 sequences are MNHEY and SVGAGI. The CDR3 DNA is TGTGCCAGCAGTTCCCCGGGGGGGCTCATAAAGTACTTC. Protein: CASSSPGGLIKYF.